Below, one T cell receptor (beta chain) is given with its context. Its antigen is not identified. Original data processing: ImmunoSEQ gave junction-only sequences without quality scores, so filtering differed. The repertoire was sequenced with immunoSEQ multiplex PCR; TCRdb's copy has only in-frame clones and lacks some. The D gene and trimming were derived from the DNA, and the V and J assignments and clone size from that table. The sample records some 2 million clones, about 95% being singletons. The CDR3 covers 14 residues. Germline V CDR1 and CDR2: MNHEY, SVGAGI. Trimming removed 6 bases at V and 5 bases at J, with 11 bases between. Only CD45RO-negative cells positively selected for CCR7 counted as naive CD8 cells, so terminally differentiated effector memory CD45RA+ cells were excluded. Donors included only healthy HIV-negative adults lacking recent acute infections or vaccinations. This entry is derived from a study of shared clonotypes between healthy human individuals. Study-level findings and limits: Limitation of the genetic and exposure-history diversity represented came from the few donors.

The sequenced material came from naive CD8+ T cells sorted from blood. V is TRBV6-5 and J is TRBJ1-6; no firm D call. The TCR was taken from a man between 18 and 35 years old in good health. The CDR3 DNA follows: TGTGCCAGCAGCGAATGGGAAAATAATTCACCCCTCCACTTT. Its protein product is CASSEWENNSPLHF.